This is a list of T cell receptor beta chains from one sample in a study of T cell changes during pregnancy in multiple sclerosis. The table came from immunoSEQ multiplex PCR; TCRdb's copy has only in-frame clones and leaves some out. This sample carries 75,000 to 100,000 clones, about nine tenths of them seen once, and the ten largest clones take about 0.75%. The sequencing used peripheral blood, collected in the second trimester of pregnancy. The receptors derive from a female donor in good health, enrolled as a control in a pregnancy study. CDR3s include the opening cysteine and the closing phenylalanine or tryptophan. The D gene is left open where the match is weak. Clone size is shown for a subset of rows, as once, few, many or a class of expanded clone.

d_call	v_call	j_call	clone_size	cdr3_aa	cdr3_nt
TRBD2	TRBV6-5	TRBJ2-3	once	CASSGGLAGTDTQYF	TGTGCCAGCAGTGGGGGACTAGCGGGGACAGATACGCAGTATTTT
NA	TRBV27	TRBJ1-4	once	CASRKDTLNEKLFF	TGTGCCAGCAGGAAGGACACCCTTAATGAAAAACTGTTTTTT
NA	TRBV30	TRBJ1-1	NA	CAWSVQNEAFF	TGTGCCTGGAGTGTACAGAACGAAGCTTTCTTT
TRBD1	TRBV19	TRBJ1-2	NA	CASSNRGRGYTF	TGTGCCAGTAGTAACAGGGGGCGAGGCTACACCTTC
NA	TRBV6-5	TRBJ1-1	NA	CASSYSGATEAFF	TGTGCCAGCAGTTACTCGGGGGCCACTGAAGCTTTCTTT
TRBD1	TRBV29-1	TRBJ2-4	NA	CSVRPGQGRGLAKNIQYF	TGCAGCGTTCGACCGGGACAGGGGAGGGGATTAGCCAAAAACATTCAGTACTTC
NA	TRBV18	TRBJ2-2	NA	CASSPPGALFF	TGTGCCAGCTCACCACCGGGAGCCCTGTTTTTT
NA	TRBV7-2	TRBJ1-5	NA	CASSPTGQPQHF	TGTGCCAGCAGCCCCACAGGCCAGCCCCAGCATTTT
TRBD1	TRBV30	TRBJ2-1	NA	CAWSLPGQGPNEQFF	TGTGCCTGGAGCCTCCCGGGACAGGGCCCGAACGAGCAGTTCTTC
NA	TRBV27	TRBJ2-7	NA	CASSSPAYEQYF	TGTGCCAGCAGTTCCCCCGCCTACGAGCAGTACTTC
NA	TRBV30	TRBJ1-1	NA	CAWAKRSDTEAFF	TGTGCCTGGGCGAAGAGGTCGGACACTGAAGCTTTCTTT
NA	TRBV7-9	TRBJ2-7	NA	CASSLGVSYEQYF	TGTGCCAGCAGCTTAGGAGTCTCCTACGAGCAGTACTTC
NA	TRBV19	TRBJ1-5	NA	CASSIQGRGFPYSNQPQHF	TGTGCCAGTAGTATACAAGGCAGGGGCTTTCCCTATAGCAATCAGCCCCAGCATTTT
TRBD2	TRBV10-3	TRBJ2-7	NA	CAISRTSGSPSYEQYF	TGTGCCATCAGCCGGACTAGCGGGAGCCCCTCCTACGAGCAGTACTTC
TRBD1	TRBV5-1	TRBJ1-1	NA	CASSLLQGGTEAFF	TGCGCCAGCAGCTTGTTGCAGGGGGGCACTGAAGCTTTCTTT
TRBD1	TRBV18	TRBJ2-7	NA	CASSPGGQGYEQYF	TGTGCCAGCTCACCGGGAGGACAGGGTTACGAGCAGTACTTC
NA	TRBV28	TRBJ1-1	NA	CASSFHAAALDTEAFF	TGTGCCAGCAGTTTTCATGCGGCAGCCCTCGACACTGAAGCTTTCTTT
NA	TRBV5-5	TRBJ1-1	NA	CASSLRGIMNTEAFF	TGTGCCAGCAGCCTCCGCGGGATCATGAACACTGAAGCTTTCTTT
NA	TRBV6-1	TRBJ2-2	NA	CASTWAGDTGELFF	TGTGCCAGCACTTGGGCCGGGGACACCGGGGAGCTGTTTTTT
NA	TRBV5-1	TRBJ1-2	NA	CASSLAWNYGYTF	TGCGCCAGCAGCTTAGCCTGGAACTATGGCTACACCTTC
NA	TRBV11-2	TRBJ1-1	NA	CASSEQGAAEAFF	TGTGCCAGCAGCGAGCAAGGGGCCGCTGAAGCTTTCTTT
TRBD2	TRBV18	TRBJ2-1	once	CASSHGLAGVDEQFF	TGTGCCAGCTCACATGGACTAGCGGGAGTGGATGAGCAGTTCTTC
TRBD1	TRBV9	TRBJ2-7	NA	CASSAGTGGYEQYF	TGTGCCAGCAGTGCCGGGACAGGGGGGTACGAGCAGTACTTC
TRBD1	TRBV13	TRBJ2-7	NA	CASSPGTETYEQYF	TGTGCCAGCAGCCCCGGGACAGAAACCTACGAGCAGTACTTC
TRBD2	TRBV6-4	TRBJ2-3	few	CASSDTGGSTDTQYF	TGTGCCAGCAGTGACACGGGGGGGAGCACAGATACGCAGTATTTT
TRBD1	TRBV7-2	TRBJ2-5	NA	CASSLGRDRGRRETQYF	TGTGCCAGCAGCTTAGGACGGGACAGGGGGCGCCGGGAGACCCAGTACTTC
NA	TRBV13	TRBJ1-2	NA	CASRQKYGERKTYGYTF	TGTGCCAGCAGGCAAAAATACGGTGAGCGAAAGACCTATGGCTACACCTTC
NA	TRBV11-2	TRBJ2-1	NA	CASSSRGTGRDEQFF	TGTGCCAGCAGCTCCCGTGGGACTGGCAGGGATGAGCAGTTCTTC
TRBD1	TRBV5-6	TRBJ1-2	NA	CASSLDVRGYGYTF	TGTGCCAGCAGCTTGGATGTCAGGGGGTATGGCTACACCTTC
TRBD1	TRBV6-5	TRBJ2-3	NA	CASSRGTETYTQYF	TGTGCCAGCAGTAGGGGGACAGAGACATATACGCAGTATTTT
NA	TRBV28	TRBJ2-7	NA	CASSLRLATSYEQYF	TGTGCCAGCAGTTTAAGGCTAGCGACTTCCTACGAGCAGTACTTC
TRBD1	TRBV7-6	TRBJ1-2	NA	CASSLGDRGRGGYTF	TGTGCCAGCAGCTTAGGGGACAGGGGGCGCGGTGGCTACACCTTC
TRBD1	TRBV28	TRBJ1-5	once	CASYPRGAYNQPQHF	TGTGCCAGCTATCCCAGGGGGGCTTACAATCAGCCCCAGCATTTT
TRBD2	TRBV5-1	TRBJ2-7	NA	CASSSFGTTYEQYF	TGCGCCAGCAGCTCTTTTGGGACTACGTACGAGCAGTACTTC
NA	TRBV6-5	TRBJ1-4	NA	CAIGAPNEKLFF	TGTGCCATTGGGGCACCGAATGAAAAACTGTTTTTT
NA	TRBV9	TRBJ2-1	NA	CASSRPLRLQSSYNEQFF	TGTGCCAGCAGCCGCCCTCTGAGGCTTCAAAGCTCCTACAATGAGCAGTTCTTC
TRBD1	TRBV14	TRBJ2-7	once	CASSPSRLNRGRSYEQYF	TGTGCCAGCAGCCCAAGCCGATTAAACAGGGGGCGCTCCTACGAGCAGTACTTC
TRBD1	TRBV4-3	TRBJ1-1	NA	CASSPGTGGVGTEAFF	TGCGCCAGCAGCCCGGGGACAGGGGGCGTCGGCACTGAAGCTTTCTTT
NA	TRBV4-2	TRBJ1-4	NA	CASSQDLGGGDEKLFF	TGTGCCAGCAGCCAAGATCTTGGGGGCGGCGATGAAAAACTGTTTTTT
NA	TRBV5-6	TRBJ2-6	NA	CASSLGWRTGANVLTF	TGTGCCAGCAGCTTGGGCTGGCGGACAGGGGCCAACGTCCTGACTTTC
NA	TRBV4-1	TRBJ1-4	NA	CASSQDGLINEKLFF	TGCGCCAGCAGCCAAGACGGGTTAATAAATGAAAAACTGTTTTTT
TRBD1	TRBV19	TRBJ1-4	NA	CASIGIGQGAEKLFF	TGTGCCAGTATCGGTATTGGACAGGGGGCTGAAAAACTGTTTTTT
TRBD2	TRBV5-1	TRBJ2-1	NA	CASNRGVNLEQFF	TGCGCCAGCAACCGGGGGGTTAACCTTGAGCAGTTCTTC
TRBD2	TRBV4-3	TRBJ2-1	NA	CASSFRLAGGALEQFF	TGCGCCAGCAGCTTTCGACTAGCGGGAGGGGCCCTGGAGCAGTTCTTC
TRBD1	TRBV30	TRBJ1-4	NA	CAWAGTGLKEKLFF	TGTGCCTGGGCCGGGACAGGGTTGAAGGAAAAACTGTTTTTT
TRBD2	TRBV11-3	TRBJ2-1	NA	CASSLAGLAGSNEQFF	TGTGCCAGCAGCTTAGCCGGGCTAGCGGGGAGCAATGAGCAGTTCTTC
TRBD1	TRBV5-1	TRBJ2-7	NA	CASSQAGTGLSEQYF	TGCGCCAGCAGCCAGGCCGGGACAGGCTTATCCGAGCAGTACTTC
TRBD1	TRBV2	TRBJ1-3	NA	CASSPTGVDGNTIYF	TGTGCCAGCAGTCCGACAGGGGTGGATGGAAACACCATATATTTT
NA	TRBV4-3	TRBJ2-5	NA	CASSQEGYREETQYF	TGCGCCAGCAGCCAAGAAGGCTATCGGGAAGAGACCCAGTACTTC
NA	TRBV7-9	TRBJ1-2	NA	CASSLVSGEGYTF	TGTGCCAGCAGCTTAGTAAGCGGGGAAGGCTACACCTTC
NA	TRBV5-6	TRBJ2-7	NA	CASSLGGDFYEQYF	TGTGCCAGCAGCTTAGGGGGGGACTTTTACGAGCAGTACTTC
NA	TRBV28	TRBJ1-3	NA	CASYQHYSGNTIYF	TGTGCCAGCTATCAACACTACTCTGGAAACACCATATATTTT